The 20 T cell receptor beta chains below were found in one sample sequenced in a study of CD8+ T cells in alopecia areata. Treatment noted: oral pan-JAK inhibitor, 5-10 mg twice daily. Sequencing relied on a cDNA template that was reverse transcribed from extracted RNA. Only in-frame clones appear in the TCRdb table, and some are missing; sequencing was by immunoSEQ multiplex PCR. The sample lists fewer than 250,000 clones, roughly two fifths seen once, with approximately 2.9% in the top ten. Sequencing was performed on CD4+ T cells sorted from blood, taken at approximately week 37, from a patient treated with tofacitinib. Receptor source: a human donor with alopecia areata.

The rearrangement links TRBV11-2 to TRBJ2-7; 10 bases map to TRBD1. V lost 4 bases and J lost 3; bases outside the gene matches: 3. The CDR3 loop spans 14 amino acids. Germline V lookup: CDR1 SGHAT, CDR2 FQNNGV. CDR3 loop: CASSSRTGGYEQYF. CDR3 sequence (DNA): TGTGCCAGCAGCTCCCGGACAGGGGGCTACGAGCAGTACTTC.

The rearrangement joins TRBV7-3 to TRBJ2-1, with a possible D match to TRBD2 (6 bases). Germline V lookup: CDR1 SGHTA, CDR2 FQGTGA. Trimming pared 2 bases from V and 7 bases from J, leaving 15 bases between. CDR3 size: 15 residues. CDR3 nucleotides: TGTGCCAGCAGCTTAGTGGCAACTAGCCAAAATGAGCAGTTCTTC. Its translation is CASSLVATSQNEQFF.

The genes are TRBV7-7 and TRBJ2-3, with 11 bases lining up with TRBD2. Germline-derived CDR1 and CDR2 are SSHAT and FNYEAQ (reference sequence). The CDR3 consists of 16 residues. V dropped 3 bases and J dropped 6; count of bases not matched to a gene: 8. The CDR3, as DNA: TGTGCCAGCAGCTTTGGGACTAGCGGAGAGTCTGATACGCAGTATTTT. Residues: CASSFGTSGESDTQYF.

Points on this clone: Different DNA sequences within this sample yield the same CDR3. V gene TRBV5-1 combines with J gene TRBJ2-7; a possible D gene is TRBD2 (5 bases). Germline values: CDR1 SGHRS, CDR2 YFSETQ. Trimming removed 3 bases at V and 0 bases at J, with 10 bases between. CDR3 length: 14 amino acids. CDR3 bases: TGCGCCAGCAGCTCCCGGACTGGCTCCTACGAGCAGTACTTC. Translation: CASSSRTGSYEQYF.

Only a few counts were recorded for this clone. In DNA, the CDR3 is TGCAGCGTCCCCGGCCCGAGCGGGAGGGCCGACGATGAGCAGTTCTTC. It yields the protein CSVPGPSGRADDEQFF. The V call is TRBV29-1, the J call TRBJ2-1; TRBD2 matches 10 bases. J was trimmed by 8 bases and V by 6 bases; bases with no gene match: 16. From germline, CDR1 is SQVTM and CDR2 ANQGSEA. CDR3 length: 16 amino acids.

The gene calls are TRBV30 and TRBJ2-7; the match to TRBD2 covers 9 bases. The ends lost 1 base at V and 2 bases at J; junction bases unmatched: 6. The CDR3 is 15 residues long. The germline CDR1 and CDR2 sequences are GTSNPN and SVGIG (reference sequence). For the CDR3, the DNA is TGTGCCTGGAGTGCCCAGGGACTAGCCACCTACGAGCAGTACTTC. Its translation is CAWSAQGLATYEQYF.

The rearrangement links TRBV30 to TRBJ2-3; D gene uncertain. Per germline, CDR1 GTSNPN and CDR2 SVGIG (reference sequence). The V gene lost 0 bases and the J gene lost 2 bases, with 6 bases spanning the gap. The CDR3 runs 13 residues. The CDR3 DNA follows: TGTGCCTGGAGTGTACCAAACACAGATACGCAGTATTTT. Its translation: CAWSVPNTDTQYF.

The rearrangement joins TRBV2 to TRBJ2-1; the D gene is possibly TRBD1 (6 bases). Germline lookup yields CDR1 SNHLY and CDR2 FYNNEI. Trimming shortened V by 4 bases and J by 6 bases, and 16 bases separated the two germline ends. This CDR3 region has 15 residues. This CDR3 reads CASSGAGQGSNEQFF. The CDR3 nucleotides read TGTGCCAGCAGTGGAGCAGGGCAGGGGTCCAATGAGCAGTTCTTC.

The gene calls are TRBV18 and TRBJ1-3, with 8 nucleotides matching TRBD1. The CDR3 spans 16 residues. Germline CDR1 and CDR2: KGHSH and LQKENI. Trimming at V came to 2 bases and at J to 3 bases, leaving 6 bases not matched to a gene. The CDR3 here is CASSPDRGTVGNTIYF. DNA of the CDR3: TGTGCCAGCTCACCAGACAGGGGCACCGTTGGAAACACCATATATTTT.

This clone came up a few times. CDR3 residues: CAWSPPDRTEKLFF. The CDR3 bases are TGTGCCTGGAGTCCTCCCGACAGAACAGAAAAACTGTTTTTT. The J gene is TRBJ1-4, the V gene TRBV30; possibly TRBD1 for D (5 bases). Germline lookup yields CDR1 GTSNPN and CDR2 SVGIG (reference sequence). This CDR3 comprises 14 residues. Trimming cost V 2 bases and J 8 bases, with 15 bases left between them.

The chain carries TRBV30 and TRBJ2-7, with TRBD2 identical over 7 bases. This CDR3 region has 14 residues. V shed 4 bases and J 1 base; nucleotides not matched to a gene: 7. Germline V gene data show CDR1 as GTSNPN and CDR2 as SVGIG (reference sequence). CDR3 protein: CAWKAGIGSYEQYF. DNA for the CDR3: TGTGCCTGGAAAGCGGGGATCGGGTCCTACGAGCAGTACTTC. The variable domain in full, with the rest retrieved from reference TRBV30 and TRBJ2-7, is SQTIHQWPATLVQPVGSPLSLECTVEGTSNPNLYWYRQAAGRGLQLLFYSVGIGQISSEVPQNLSASRPQDRQFILSSKKLLLSDSGFYLCAWKAGIGSYEQYFGPGTRLTVT.

V is TRBV7-7 and J is TRBJ2-2; 9 nucleotides align to TRBD1. V dropped 4 bases and J dropped 4; count of bases not matched to a gene: 7. CDR1 and CDR2 (germline): SSHAT, FNYEAQ (reference sequence). CDR3 length: 16 amino acids. The CDR3 sequence: CASSSSQGASTGELFF. The CDR3 nucleotides read TGTGCCAGCAGCTCCTCACAGGGGGCGAGCACCGGGGAGCTGTTTTTT.

The chain links TRBV27 to TRBJ1-4; TRBD1 matches at 7 bases. The CDR3 totals 8 residues. CDR1 and CDR2 (germline): MNHEY, SMNVEV (reference sequence). The V segment lost 10 bases and the J segment 17 bases; nucleotides outside the gene matches: 4. The CDR3: CANRGRFF. CDR3 nucleotide sequence: TGTGCCAACAGGGGTCGATTTTTT.

The chain links TRBV29-1 to TRBJ2-5; 7 nucleotides align to TRBD1. There are 12 residues in the CDR3. V lost 6 bases and J lost 7; bases outside the gene matches: 8. Germline V lookup: CDR1 SQVTM, CDR2 ANQGSEA. In DNA form, the CDR3 reads TGCAGCGTCCGGACAGGAGGTGCGACCCAGTACTTC. Translating it yields CSVRTGGATQYF. Supplemented by reference TRBV29-1 and TRBJ2-5, the full variable domain reads SAVISQKPSRDICQRGTSLTIQCQVDSQVTMMFWYRQQPGQSLTLIATANQGSEATYESGFVIDKFPISRPNLTFSTLTVSNMSPEDSSIYLCSVRTGGATQYFGPGTRLLVL.

The CDR3 nucleotides are TGCGCCAGCAGCCAGACACTAGCGGGAGGGCCGAAAGATACGCAGTATTTT. Its protein is CASSQTLAGGPKDTQYF. The chain uses TRBV4-1 and TRBJ2-3; 13 bases align to TRBD2. The trim removed 3 bases at V and 5 bases at J, leaving 8 bases unmatched. From germline, CDR1 is MGHRA and CDR2 YSYEKL. The CDR3 sequence is 17 residues long.

The chain uses TRBV15 and TRBJ2-1; possible D gene TRBD2, 6 bases. The ends were cut back, 0 bases at V and 0 bases at J, with 12 bases in the middle. The CDR3 is 17 amino acids. Germline assignment: CDR1 LNHNV and CDR2 YYDKDF (reference sequence). CDR3 nucleotides: TGTGCCACCAGCAGAGAGGAGGGGCGGAGCTCCTACAATGAGCAGTTCTTC. Translated, it gives CATSREEGRSSYNEQFF. The variable domain in full, completed from reference TRBV15 and TRBJ2-1, reads DAMVIQNPRYQVTQFGKPVTLSCSQTLNHNVMYWYQQKSSQAPKLLFHYYDKDFNNEADTPDNFQSRRPNTSFCFLDIRSPGLGDTAMYLCATSREEGRSSYNEQFFGPGTRLTVL.

This chain connects TRBV5-8 to TRBJ1-5; D ambiguous. V lost 0 bases to trimming and J lost 5 bases, with 0 bases between them. The length of the CDR3 is 11 residues. Germline CDR1 reads SGHTS; CDR2 reads YDEGEE. This CDR3 reads CASSLDQPQHF. The DNA for the CDR3 is TGTGCCAGCAGCTTGGATCAGCCCCAGCATTTT.

This chain uses TRBV30 with TRBJ2-1; D possibly corresponds to TRBD1 (5 bases). V shed 0 bases and J shed 5 bases, with 20 bases lying between them. The CDR3 sequence is 17 residues long. From germline, CDR1 is GTSNPN and CDR2 SVGIG (reference sequence). CDR3 sequence (DNA): TGTGCCTGGAGTGTAAGGATGAGGCAGGGCAAACACAATGAGCAGTTCTTC. This translates into CAWSVRMRQGKHNEQFF.

This clone showed up just a few times. The chain combines TRBV7-2 with TRBJ2-5; 12 bases match TRBD2. The CDR3 spans 16 residues. Trimming removed 1 base from V and 5 bases from J; junction bases left unmatched: 5. Germline V lookup: CDR1 SGHTA, CDR2 FQGNSA. This CDR3 is CASSLGSSGRGETQYF. The CDR3 nucleotides are TGTGCCAGCAGCTTAGGGTCTAGCGGGAGGGGGGAGACCCAGTACTTC.

This chain joins TRBV29-1 and TRBJ1-2; weak D call: TRBD1 (5 bases). Germline V gene sequence: CDR1 SQVTM, CDR2 ANQGSEA. CDR3 length equals 15 residues. Trimming pared 5 bases from V and 4 bases from J, leaving 20 bases between. The chain's CDR3 is CSVLRIGAQTYGYTF. The CDR3 bases are TGCAGCGTTTTAAGGATTGGGGCGCAAACCTATGGCTACACCTTC.